This paragraph reports one T cell receptor (beta chain). Its matching antigen is unknown. This record comes from a study of OX40 agonist ivuxolimab in advanced cancers. On the study more broadly: Partial responses occurred in Three dose-escalation patients, one with hepatocellular carcinoma and two with cutaneous melanoma.

Profiling relied on immunoSEQ multiplex PCR, and the TCRdb table lists in-frame clones only, not all of them. The sample shows about 35,000 clones, approximately 90% of them seen only once. CDR1 is KGHSH, CDR2 LQKENI, per germline. The CDR3 extends over 16 amino acids. V was clipped by 4 bases and J by 0 bases, with 13 bases between them. Study outcomes and limitations: No antigen was identified for the clonally expanded peripheral T cells. Dosing at 0.1 to 3.0 mg/kg was accompanied by clonal expansion of CD4+ and CD8+ blood T cells by week 6.

Systemic immunosuppression or a history of autoimmune disease excluded patients. The material sequenced was CD4+ or CD8+ T cells sorted from blood, taken in a trial of the OX40 agonist ivuxolimab. The sequence was obtained from an adult with an advanced solid tumor such as melanoma, head and neck, liver or kidney cancer. The rearrangement uses TRBV18 and TRBJ2-1, with D perhaps matching TRBD2 (5 bases). The chain's CDR3 is CASSLSTGSSYNEQFF. The CDR3 DNA reads TGTGCCAGCTCACTATCTACTGGGAGCTCCTACAATGAGCAGTTCTTC.